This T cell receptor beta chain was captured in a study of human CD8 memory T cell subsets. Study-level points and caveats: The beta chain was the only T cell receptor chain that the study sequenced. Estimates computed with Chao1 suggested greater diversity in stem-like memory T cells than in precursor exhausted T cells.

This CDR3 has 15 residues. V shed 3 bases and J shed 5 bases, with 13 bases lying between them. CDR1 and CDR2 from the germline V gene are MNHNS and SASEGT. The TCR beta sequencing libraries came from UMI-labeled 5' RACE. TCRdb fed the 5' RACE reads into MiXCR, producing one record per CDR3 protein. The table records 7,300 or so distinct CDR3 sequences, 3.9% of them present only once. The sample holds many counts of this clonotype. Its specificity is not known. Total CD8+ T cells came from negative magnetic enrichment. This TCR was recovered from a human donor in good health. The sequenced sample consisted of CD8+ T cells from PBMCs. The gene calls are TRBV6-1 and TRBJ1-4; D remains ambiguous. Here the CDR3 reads CASSDRQDPNEKLFF. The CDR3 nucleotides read TGTGCCAGCAGTGATCGTCAGGACCCAAATGAAAAACTGTTTTTT.